The rows below give T cell receptor beta chains drawn from one sample of a study of T cells in Graves' hyperthyroidism and ophthalmopathy. MiXCR was run by TCRdb on the multiplex PCR reads, yielding one entry per CDR3 protein. The data contain about 640,000 distinct CDR3 sequences, around 20% of them singletons. The material sequenced was blood. The source of these receptors is a man aged 30 to 45 with Graves' ophthalmopathy. The CDR3 runs from the conserved cysteine through the conserved F or W. The D gene is left open where the match is weak. Size is omitted from some rows. Given values are once, few, many or a class for expanded clones.

abundance: .; j_gene: TRBJ2-2; v_gene: TRBV6-1; d_gene: TRBD1; CDR3nt: TGTGCCAGCAGTCACAGGGGACCGGTCGACACCGGGGAGCTGTTTTTT; CDR3aa: CASSHRGPVDTGELFF
abundance: once; j_gene: TRBJ2-7; v_gene: TRBV10-1; d_gene: .; CDR3nt: TGCGCCAGCAGTGTCCGGGACTTTCCCTACGAGCAGTACTTC; CDR3aa: CASSVRDFPYEQYF
abundance: .; j_gene: TRBJ2-6; v_gene: TRBV5-1; d_gene: .; CDR3nt: TGCGCCAGCAGCTCAGGCCCCGTCTCTGGGGCCAACGTCCTGACTTTC; CDR3aa: CASSSGPVSGANVLTF
abundance: .; j_gene: TRBJ1-1; v_gene: TRBV29-1; d_gene: .; CDR3nt: TGCAGCGTTGAGGTTCGTGGTACAGGTTCGAACACTGAAGCTTTCTTT; CDR3aa: CSVEVRGTGSNTEAFF
abundance: .; j_gene: TRBJ1-1; v_gene: TRBV4-2; d_gene: .; CDR3nt: TGTGCCAGCAGCCCCCCTCCCCAGGGTACGATGAACACTGAAGCTTTCTTT; CDR3aa: CASSPPPQGTMNTEAFF
abundance: many; j_gene: TRBJ2-7; v_gene: TRBV11-2; d_gene: .; CDR3nt: TGTGCCAGCAGCTTAGCTTCCGGGACAACCTACGAGCAGTACTTC; CDR3aa: CASSLASGTTYEQYF
abundance: few; j_gene: TRBJ1-1; v_gene: TRBV18; d_gene: .; CDR3nt: TGTGCCAGCTCACCACCGGCGAGACCTATGAACACTGAAGCTTTCTTT; CDR3aa: CASSPPARPMNTEAFF
abundance: .; j_gene: TRBJ2-1; v_gene: TRBV24-1; d_gene: .; CDR3nt: TGTGCCAGCAGGAGGGGCGGGGACAATGAGCAGTTCTTC; CDR3aa: CASRRGGDNEQFF
abundance: many; j_gene: TRBJ2-1; v_gene: TRBV20-1; d_gene: TRBD2; CDR3nt: TGCAGTGCCCTAAGCGGGAGAGGGTACAATGAGCAGTTCTTC; CDR3aa: CSALSGRGYNEQFF
abundance: medium-sized; j_gene: TRBJ2-1; v_gene: TRBV6-1; d_gene: TRBD2; CDR3nt: TGTGCCAGCAGTCCGACTAGCGGGAGTCACAATGAGCAGTTCTTC; CDR3aa: CASSPTSGSHNEQFF
abundance: many; j_gene: TRBJ1-1; v_gene: TRBV14; d_gene: .; CDR3nt: TGTGCCAGCAGTCAAGACATGAACACTGAAGCTTTCTTT; CDR3aa: CASSQDMNTEAFF
abundance: .; j_gene: TRBJ2-3; v_gene: TRBV7-9; d_gene: .; CDR3nt: TGTGCCAGCAGTGAGCGGGACACCTCTAGCACAGATACGCAGTATTTT; CDR3aa: CASSERDTSSTDTQYF
abundance: .; j_gene: TRBJ2-7; v_gene: TRBV5-1; d_gene: .; CDR3nt: TGCGCCAGCAGCCCCGGACATAAATACGAGCAGTACTTC; CDR3aa: CASSPGHKYEQYF
abundance: .; j_gene: TRBJ2-7; v_gene: TRBV14; d_gene: TRBD2; CDR3nt: TGTGCCAGCAGCCAAGATTGGGGCGGGAGTGCCTACTACGAGCAGTACTTC; CDR3aa: CASSQDWGGSAYYEQYF
abundance: many; j_gene: TRBJ1-5; v_gene: TRBV28; d_gene: .; CDR3nt: TGTGCCAGCACACTTGACGAAAACTACCCGCCCCAGCATTTT; CDR3aa: CASTLDENYPPQHF
abundance: many; j_gene: TRBJ2-3; v_gene: TRBV27; d_gene: TRBD2; CDR3nt: TGTGCCAGCAGTCCGGGACTAGCGGGAGTACCGACAGATACGCAGTATTTT; CDR3aa: CASSPGLAGVPTDTQYF
abundance: once; j_gene: TRBJ2-7; v_gene: TRBV6-5; d_gene: TRBD1; CDR3nt: TGTGCCAGCAGTTACTCGCTGGGCGGGACAGGGTCTACAGGAGCCCTTTACGAGCAGTACTTC; CDR3aa: CASSYSLGGTGSTGALYEQYF
abundance: .; j_gene: TRBJ1-5; v_gene: TRBV6-5; d_gene: .; CDR3nt: TGTGCCAGCAGTTACTCGGACCGAAGCGGTCAGCCCCAGCATTTT; CDR3aa: CASSYSDRSGQPQHF
abundance: .; j_gene: TRBJ2-2; v_gene: TRBV27; d_gene: TRBD2; CDR3nt: TGTGCCAGCAGTTTATCCGGGCGGCTAGCGGGATCCACCGGGGAGCTGTTTTTT; CDR3aa: CASSLSGRLAGSTGELFF